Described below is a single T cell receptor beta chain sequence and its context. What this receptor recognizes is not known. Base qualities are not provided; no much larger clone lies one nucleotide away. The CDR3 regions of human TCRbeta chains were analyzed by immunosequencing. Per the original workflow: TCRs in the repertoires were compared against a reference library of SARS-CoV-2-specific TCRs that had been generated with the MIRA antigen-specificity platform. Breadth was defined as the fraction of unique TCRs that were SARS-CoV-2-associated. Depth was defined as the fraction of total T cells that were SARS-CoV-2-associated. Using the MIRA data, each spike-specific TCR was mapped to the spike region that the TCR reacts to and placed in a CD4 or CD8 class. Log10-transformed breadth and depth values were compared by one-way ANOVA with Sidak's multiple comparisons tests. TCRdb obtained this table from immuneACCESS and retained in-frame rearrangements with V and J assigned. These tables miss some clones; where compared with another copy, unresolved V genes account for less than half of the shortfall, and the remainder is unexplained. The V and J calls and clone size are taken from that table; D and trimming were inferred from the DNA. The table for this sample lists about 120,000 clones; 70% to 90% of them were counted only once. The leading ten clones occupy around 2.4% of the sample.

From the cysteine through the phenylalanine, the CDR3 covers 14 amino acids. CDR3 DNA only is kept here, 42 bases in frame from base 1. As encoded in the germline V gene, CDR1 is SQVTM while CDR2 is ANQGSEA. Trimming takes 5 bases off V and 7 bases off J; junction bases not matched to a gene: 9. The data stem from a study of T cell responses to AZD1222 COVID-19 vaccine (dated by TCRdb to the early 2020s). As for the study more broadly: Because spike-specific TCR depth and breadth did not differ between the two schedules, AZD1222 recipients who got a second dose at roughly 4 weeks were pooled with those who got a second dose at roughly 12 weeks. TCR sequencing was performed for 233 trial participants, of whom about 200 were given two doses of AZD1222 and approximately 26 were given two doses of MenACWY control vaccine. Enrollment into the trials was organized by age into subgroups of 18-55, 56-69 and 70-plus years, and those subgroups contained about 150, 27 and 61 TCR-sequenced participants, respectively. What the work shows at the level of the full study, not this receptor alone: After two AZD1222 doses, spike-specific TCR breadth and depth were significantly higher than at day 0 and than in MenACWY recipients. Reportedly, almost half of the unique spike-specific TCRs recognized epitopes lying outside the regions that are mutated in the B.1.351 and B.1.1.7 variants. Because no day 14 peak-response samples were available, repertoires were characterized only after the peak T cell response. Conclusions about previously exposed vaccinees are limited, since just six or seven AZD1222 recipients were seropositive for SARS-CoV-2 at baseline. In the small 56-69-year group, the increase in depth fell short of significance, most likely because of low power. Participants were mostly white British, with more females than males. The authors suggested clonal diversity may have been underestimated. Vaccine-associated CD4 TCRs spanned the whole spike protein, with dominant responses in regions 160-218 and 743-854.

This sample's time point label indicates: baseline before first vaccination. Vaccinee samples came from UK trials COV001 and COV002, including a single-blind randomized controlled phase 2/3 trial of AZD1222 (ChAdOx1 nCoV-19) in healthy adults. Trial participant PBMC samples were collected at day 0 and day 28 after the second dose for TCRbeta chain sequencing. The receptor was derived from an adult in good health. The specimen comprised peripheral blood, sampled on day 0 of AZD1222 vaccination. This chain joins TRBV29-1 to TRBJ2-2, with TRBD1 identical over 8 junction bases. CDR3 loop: CSVLRDRNRGELFF. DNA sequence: TGCAGCGTTCTCCGGGACAGGAACCGCGGGGAGCTGTTTTTT.